What follows are 12 T cell receptor beta chains derived from one specimen sequenced in a study of OX40 agonist ivuxolimab in advanced cancers. Sequenced by immunoSEQ multiplex PCR; TCRdb stores in-frame clones only, minus some. The sample shows 75,000 to 100,000 clones, over 90% of them seen only once. Source: CD4+ or CD8+ T cells sorted from blood, taken in a trial of the OX40 agonist ivuxolimab. The receptors here all came from an adult with an advanced solid tumor such as melanoma, head and neck, liver or kidney cancer.

The rearrangement joins TRBV6-5 to TRBJ2-5; unclear D gene. This CDR3 has 13 residues. Per germline, CDR1 MNHEY and CDR2 SVGAGI. The V gene lost 2 bases and the J gene lost 2 bases, with 6 bases spanning the gap. The DNA for the CDR3 is TGTGCCAGCAGTTACATAACGCAAGAGACCCAGTACTTC. This codes for CASSYITQETQYF.

The rearrangement links TRBV7-2 to TRBJ2-7; tentative D call: TRBD1 (6 bases). Germline V gives CDR1 SGHTA, CDR2 FQGNSA. CDR3 length equals 14 residues. V lost 7 bases and J 0 bases, leaving 13 bases between the germline ends. CDR3 coding DNA: TGTGCCAGCAACCCGGACAGCTCCTCCTACGAGCAGTACTTC. This encodes CASNPDSSSYEQYF.

This clone has a single count. The rearrangement joins TRBV28 to TRBJ2-7, with 7 positions matching TRBD1. This CDR3 has 13 amino acids. Germline V gives CDR1 MDHEN, CDR2 SYDVKM. With 4 bases clipped from V and 4 bases from J, the junction kept 4 bases outside the gene matches. In nucleotides, the CDR3 is TGTGCCAGCAGTTCGGGACAGTCTTACGAGCAGTACTTC. Its protein is CASSSGQSYEQYF.

The rearrangement joins TRBV5-1 to TRBJ1-1; TRBD1 might be the D (5 bases). Trimming shortened V by 5 bases and J by 1 base, and 9 bases separated the two germline ends. Germline V lookup: CDR1 SGHRS, CDR2 YFSETQ. This CDR3 is built from 13 residues. The CDR3 protein is CASRNDRNTEAFF. For the CDR3, the DNA is TGCGCCAGCAGGAATGACAGGAACACTGAAGCTTTCTTT.

A single count supports this clone. The chain has TRBV11-3 and TRBJ2-5; 7 nucleotides agree with TRBD1. J gave up 4 bases and V 6 bases, and 8 bases lay outside the gene matches. This CDR3 spans 14 amino acids. Germline V gives CDR1 SGHNT, CDR2 YENEEA. CDR3 in amino acids: CASRHHRGRETQYF. The CDR3 coding sequence is TGTGCCAGCAGACACCACAGGGGTCGAGAGACCCAGTACTTC.

This rearrangement joins TRBV2 to TRBJ2-7; D is unresolved. In germline, CDR1 is SNHLY, CDR2 FYNNEI. V gave up 8 bases and J gave up 1 base, with 9 bases separating them. This CDR3 has 12 amino acids. Written as DNA, the CDR3 is TGTGCCAGCGAGGTTACTTCCTACGAGCAGTACTTC. It specifies CASEVTSYEQYF.

The V gene is TRBV4-1, the J gene TRBJ1-4; D gene uncertain. Trimming took 0 bases from V and 7 from J, leaving 12 bases between them. CDR3 length: 15 amino acids. The germline CDR1 and CDR2 sequences are MGHRA and YSYEKL. The CDR3 reads CASSQERSFREKLFF. The CDR3 bases are TGCGCCAGCAGCCAAGAACGGTCTTTCCGTGAAAAACTGTTTTTT.

This chain uses TRBV11-3 with TRBJ2-2; 8 bases align to TRBD2. Germline assignment: CDR1 SGHNT and CDR2 YENEEA. V lost 3 bases, J lost 0 bases, and 0 bases stayed unmatched. There are 15 residues in the CDR3. CDR3 nucleotides: TGTGCCAGCAGCTTTAGCGGGGCGAACACCGGGGAGCTGTTTTTT. Its translation: CASSFSGANTGELFF.

The rearrangement uses TRBV2 and TRBJ1-2; 8 nucleotides match TRBD1. CDR1 is SNHLY and CDR2 is FYNNEI in the germline V gene. J was trimmed by 8 bases and V by 4 bases; bases with no gene match: 6. The CDR3 consists of 13 residues. CDR3 DNA: TGTGCCAGCAGTGTTGCAGGGGGCGACGGCTACACCTTC. Its protein is CASSVAGGDGYTF.

The V call is TRBV5-1, the J call TRBJ2-7; D is ambiguous. The germline V gene has CDR1 SGHRS and CDR2 YFSETQ. This CDR3 has 14 residues. Trimming took 7 bases from V and 1 from J, leaving 15 bases between them. The CDR3 sequence is CASAIFTGSYEQYF. The CDR3 DNA is TGCGCCAGCGCTATTTTTACCGGATCCTACGAGCAGTACTTC.

The V call is TRBV7-2, the J call TRBJ2-5, with D hard to call. Trimming pared 4 bases from V and 3 bases from J, leaving 3 bases between. The length of the CDR3 is 11 residues. CDR1 and CDR2 from the germline V gene are SGHTA and FQGNSA. The CDR3 reads CASSSKETQYF. The DNA of the CDR3 is TGTGCCAGCAGCTCCAAAGAGACCCAGTACTTC.

The chain couples TRBV5-4 to TRBJ2-7, with D possibly being TRBD1 (5 bases). CDR3 length: 15 residues. The V end was cut by 0 bases, the J end by 1 base, with 11 bases between. CDR1 and CDR2 (germline): SGHNT, YYREEE (reference sequence). This chain's CDR3 is CASSLVGAQSYEQYF. In DNA form, the CDR3 reads TGTGCCAGCAGCTTGGTTGGGGCCCAATCCTACGAGCAGTACTTC.